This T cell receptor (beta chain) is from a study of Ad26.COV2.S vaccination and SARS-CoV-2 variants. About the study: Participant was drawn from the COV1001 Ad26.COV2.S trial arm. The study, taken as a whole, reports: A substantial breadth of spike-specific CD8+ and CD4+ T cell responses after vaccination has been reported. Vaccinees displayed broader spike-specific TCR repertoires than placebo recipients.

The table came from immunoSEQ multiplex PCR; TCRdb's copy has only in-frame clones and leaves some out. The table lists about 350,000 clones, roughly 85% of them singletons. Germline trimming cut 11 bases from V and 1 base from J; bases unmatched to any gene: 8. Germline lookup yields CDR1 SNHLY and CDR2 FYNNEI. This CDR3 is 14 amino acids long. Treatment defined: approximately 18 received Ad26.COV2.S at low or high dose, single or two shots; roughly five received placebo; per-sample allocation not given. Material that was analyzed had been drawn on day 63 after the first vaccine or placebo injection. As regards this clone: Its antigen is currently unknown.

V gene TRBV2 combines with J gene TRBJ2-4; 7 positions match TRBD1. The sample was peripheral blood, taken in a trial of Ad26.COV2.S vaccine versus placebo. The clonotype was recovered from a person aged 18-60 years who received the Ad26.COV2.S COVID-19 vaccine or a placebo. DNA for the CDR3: TGTGCCGGACAAGGGGGCGACGCCAAAAACATTCAGTACTTC. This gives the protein CAGQGGDAKNIQYF.